This record concerns one T cell receptor beta chain sequence. The data stem from a study of blood T cell repertoires in COVID-19. Study details: Italy, Spain and the United States were the sources of the convalescent and acute COVID-19 samples. PBMCs, B-cell-depleted T cells, or T cells were the source of the cDNA or gDNA that made up the material.

Original analysis: Amplifying reference gene primers gave estimates of nucleated cell counts. Generated by immunoSEQ multiplex PCR, the TCRdb table keeps only in-frame clones and is missing some. The V and J calls and clone size were taken over from that table, and D and trimming were inferred from the DNA. The data show nearly 350,000 clones, 65% to 85% seen once. Trimming shortened V by 7 bases and J by 5 bases, and 23 bases separated the two germline ends. Germline V CDR1 and CDR2: LNHDA, SQIVND (reference sequence). The CDR3 is 16 amino acids. The source of this sequence is a man aged 30 to 45 with active or convalescent COVID-19. Material: peripheral blood. The chain recombines TRBV19 with TRBJ1-1; D is ambiguous. The CDR3 nucleotides are TGTGCCAGTAAGGACCTCGAAGAGTTGAGGGTGACTGAAGCTTTCTTT. This sequence encodes CASKDLEELRVTEAFF.